Listed here is a single TCR beta chain. The entry originates in a study of cytomegalovirus exposure and HLA in healthy donors. CDR3 length: 18 amino acids. PCR used 60 Vbeta primers and 13 Jbeta primers. Here immunoSEQ multiplex PCR was the method, and the copy in TCRdb shows in-frame clones only, minus some. The table has about 31,000 clones, approximately 90% seen once; the top ten hold 2.7%. V usage is TRBV12-2 and J usage is TRBJ1-1; TRBD1, as called in the table, went unchecked against the DNA. TRBV12-2 is a pseudogene segment. The sample was PBMCs. The TCR originated in a boy aged 5-17 years in good health and CMV-seronegative. The DNA for the CDR3 is TGTGCAAGTCGCTTAGACCGGGGGACAGTTTGTATGAACACTGAAGCTTTCTTT. Translated: CASRLDRGTVCMNTEAFF.